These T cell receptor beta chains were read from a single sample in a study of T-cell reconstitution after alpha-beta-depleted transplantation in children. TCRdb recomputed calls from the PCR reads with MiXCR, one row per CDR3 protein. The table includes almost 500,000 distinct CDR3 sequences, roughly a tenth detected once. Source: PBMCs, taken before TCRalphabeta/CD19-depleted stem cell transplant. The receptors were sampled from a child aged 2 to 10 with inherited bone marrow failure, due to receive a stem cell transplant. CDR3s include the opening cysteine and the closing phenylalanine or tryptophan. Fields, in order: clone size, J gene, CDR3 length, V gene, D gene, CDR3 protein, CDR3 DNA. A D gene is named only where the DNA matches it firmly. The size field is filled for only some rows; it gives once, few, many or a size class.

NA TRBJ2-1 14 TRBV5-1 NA CASSLRPPHNEQFF TGCGCCAGCAGCTTGAGGCCCCCGCACAATGAGCAGTTCTTC
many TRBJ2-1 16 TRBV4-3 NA CASSQDFSATYNEQFF TGCGCCAGCAGCCAAGATTTCAGCGCGACGTACAATGAGCAGTTCTTC
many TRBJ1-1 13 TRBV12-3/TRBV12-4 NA CASTFPISGPAFF TGTGCCAGCACCTTCCCGATTTCGGGGCCAGCTTTCTTT
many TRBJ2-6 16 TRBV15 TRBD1 CATARQGARGANVLTF TGTGCCACCGCTCGACAGGGGGCGCGAGGGGCCAACGTCCTGACTTTC
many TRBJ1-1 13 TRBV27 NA CASRSSRDTEAFF TGTGCCAGCAGAAGTAGTCGGGACACTGAAGCTTTCTTT
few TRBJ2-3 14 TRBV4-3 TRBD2 CASILAGGTDTQYF TGCGCCAGCATCCTAGCGGGGGGCACAGATACGCAGTATTTT
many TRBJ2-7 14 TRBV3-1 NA CASSQVGPGDEQYF TGTGCCAGCAGCCAAGTAGGACCGGGGGACGAGCAGTACTTC
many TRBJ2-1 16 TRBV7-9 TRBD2 CASSVSGLGTRVEQFF TGTGCCAGCAGCGTCTCGGGACTAGGAACTCGGGTTGAGCAGTTCTTC
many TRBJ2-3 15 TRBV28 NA CASSSGWGGPDTQYF TGTGCCAGCAGTTCCGGGTGGGGGGGCCCAGATACGCAGTATTTT
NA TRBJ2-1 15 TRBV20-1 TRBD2 CSARDLLTSGFEQFF TGCAGTGCTAGAGACCTCCTGACTAGCGGGTTTGAGCAGTTCTTC
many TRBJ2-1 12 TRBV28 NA CASSFSYNEQFF TGTGCCAGCAGTTTCTCCTACAATGAGCAGTTCTTC
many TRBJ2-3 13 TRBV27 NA CASSPQLGGTQYF TGTGCCAGCAGTCCGCAACTAGGGGGAACGCAGTATTTT
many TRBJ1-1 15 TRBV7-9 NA CASSLEWAGNTEAFF TGTGCCAGCAGCTTAGAGTGGGCGGGCAACACTGAAGCTTTCTTT
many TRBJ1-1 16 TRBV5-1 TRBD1 CASSLGTGTLNTEAFF TGCGCCAGCAGCCTGGGGACAGGGACGTTGAACACTGAAGCTTTCTTT
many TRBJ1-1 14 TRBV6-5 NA CASSYSGGVGEAFF TGTGCCAGCAGTTACTCGGGTGGGGTTGGTGAAGCTTTCTTT
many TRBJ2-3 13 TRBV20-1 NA CSALQGRTDTQYF TGCAGTGCTCTGCAGGGCCGCACAGATACGCAGTATTTT
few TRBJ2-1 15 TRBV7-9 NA CASSFRESAYNEQFF TGTGCCAGCAGCTTTCGGGAGTCCGCCTACAATGAGCAGTTCTTC
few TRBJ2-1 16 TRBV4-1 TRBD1 CASSQDDRGSYNEQFF TGCGCCAGCAGCCAAGACGACAGGGGCTCTTACAATGAGCAGTTCTTC
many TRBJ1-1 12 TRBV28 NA CASRWGITEAFF TGTGCCAGCCGTTGGGGGATCACTGAAGCTTTCTTT
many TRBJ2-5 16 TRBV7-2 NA CASSLVGTTRAETQYF TGTGCCAGCAGCTTAGTAGGGACCACTAGGGCGGAGACCCAGTACTTC
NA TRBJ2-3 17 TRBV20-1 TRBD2 CSARAPLGGRAIDTQYF TGCAGTGCTAGAGCCCCCTTGGGCGGGAGGGCCATAGATACGCAGTATTTT
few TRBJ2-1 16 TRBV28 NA CASSRFQGMSYNEQFF TGTGCCAGCAGTCGTTTCCAGGGGATGAGCTACAATGAGCAGTTCTTC
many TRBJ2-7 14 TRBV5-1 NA CASHSGSSSYEQYF TGCGCCAGCCACTCCGGGTCGAGCTCCTACGAGCAGTACTTC
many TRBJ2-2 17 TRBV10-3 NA CAISESGPPLRSRELFF TGTGCCATCAGTGAGTCCGGTCCTCCATTGCGTTCACGGGAGCTGTTTTTT
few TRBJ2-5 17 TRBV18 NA CASSPRRGRTVQETQYF TGTGCCAGCTCACCGCGGAGGGGGCGCACGGTCCAAGAGACCCAGTACTTC
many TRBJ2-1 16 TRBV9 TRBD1 CASSAPKDRPRDEQFF TGTGCCAGCAGCGCCCCGAAGGACAGGCCTCGGGATGAGCAGTTCTTC
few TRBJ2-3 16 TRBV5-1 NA CASSPETDSGTDTQYF TGCGCCAGCAGCCCAGAGACAGATTCCGGCACAGATACGCAGTATTTT
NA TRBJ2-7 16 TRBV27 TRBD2 CASSLALAVSSYEQYF TGTGCCAGCAGTTTAGCTCTAGCGGTTAGCTCCTACGAGCAGTACTTC
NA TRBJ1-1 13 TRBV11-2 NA CASSSHLNTEAFF TGTGCCAGCAGCTCTCATTTGAACACTGAAGCTTTCTTT
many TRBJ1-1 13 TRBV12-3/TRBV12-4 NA CASSNRVKSEAFF TGTGCCAGCAGTAACCGGGTCAAATCTGAAGCTTTCTTT
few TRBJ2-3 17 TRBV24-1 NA CATSDLGYRASTDTQYF TGTGCCACCAGTGATTTGGGGTACCGAGCTAGCACAGATACGCAGTATTTT
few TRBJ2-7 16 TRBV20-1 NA CSARDRLGALTYEQYF TGCAGTGCTAGAGATCGTCTGGGGGCCCTCACCTACGAGCAGTACTTC
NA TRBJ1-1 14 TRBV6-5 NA CASRGGAENTEAFF TGTGCCAGCAGGGGGGGGGCAGAGAACACTGAAGCTTTCTTT
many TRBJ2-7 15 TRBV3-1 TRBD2 CASSPSRGSSYEQYF TGTGCCAGCAGCCCCTCTCGCGGGAGTTCCTACGAGCAGTACTTC
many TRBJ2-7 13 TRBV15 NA CATSRARTYEQYF TGTGCCACCAGCAGAGCCCGGACCTACGAGCAGTACTTC
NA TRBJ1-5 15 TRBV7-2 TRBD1 CASSPWTGGGQPQHF TGTGCCAGCAGCCCTTGGACAGGGGGCGGCCAGCCCCAGCATTTT
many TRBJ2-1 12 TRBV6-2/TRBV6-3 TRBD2 CASSHRDYKQFF TGTGCCAGCAGTCACCGGGACTACAAGCAGTTCTTC
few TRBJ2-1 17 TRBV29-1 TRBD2 CSVEDYGRGGSYNEQFF TGCAGCGTTGAAGATTACGGGCGGGGGGGCTCCTACAATGAGCAGTTCTTC
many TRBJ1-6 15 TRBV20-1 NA CSARDYNRSRWPLHF TGCAGTGCTAGAGATTATAACCGGTCGAGATGGCCCCTCCACTTT
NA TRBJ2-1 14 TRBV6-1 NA CASKVSVEYNEQFF TGTGCCAGCAAAGTATCCGTCGAATACAATGAGCAGTTCTTC
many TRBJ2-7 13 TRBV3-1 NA CASSQGVLYEQYF TGTGCCAGCAGCCAAGGAGTGCTCTACGAGCAGTACTTC
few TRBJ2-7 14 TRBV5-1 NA CASSLVRSSCEQYF TGCGCCAGCAGCTTGGTCAGGTCATCCTGCGAGCAGTACTTC
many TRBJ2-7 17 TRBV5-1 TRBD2 CASSSETSGSWVYEQYF TGCGCCAGCAGCTCCGAGACTAGCGGGAGTTGGGTCTACGAGCAGTACTTC
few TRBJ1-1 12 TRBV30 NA CAWSVTNTEAFF TGTGCCTGGAGTGTTACTAACACTGAAGCTTTCTTT
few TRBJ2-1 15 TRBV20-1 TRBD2 CSASMAGGPYNEQFF TGCAGTGCTAGTATGGCGGGAGGGCCCTACAATGAGCAGTTCTTC
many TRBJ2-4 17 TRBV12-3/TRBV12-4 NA CASSFMWWDEAKNIQYF TGTGCCAGCAGTTTCATGTGGTGGGATGAAGCCAAAAACATTCAGTACTTC
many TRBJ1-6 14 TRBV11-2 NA CASSIRGPNSPLHF TGTGCCAGCAGTATCCGGGGGCCTAATTCACCCCTCCACTTT
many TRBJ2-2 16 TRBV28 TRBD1 CASRDSRQGRNGELFF TGTGCCAGCAGAGACAGCCGACAGGGGAGAAACGGGGAGCTGTTTTTT
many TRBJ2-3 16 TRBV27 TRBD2 CASSSHSGRAADTQYF TGTGCCAGCAGTTCCCATAGCGGGAGGGCCGCAGATACGCAGTATTTT